The 13 T cell receptor beta chains listed next were all sequenced from one sample in a study of T cell changes during pregnancy in multiple sclerosis. The protocol was immunoSEQ multiplex PCR, while the TCRdb copy is restricted to in-frame clones and leaves out a portion. The sample has about 76,000 clones; 90% to 95% are singletons. The source material was peripheral blood, sampled in the second trimester of pregnancy. The source is a female donor with multiple sclerosis, enrolled in a pregnancy study.

This chain connects TRBV27 to TRBJ2-7; a possible D gene is TRBD1 (5 bases). This CDR3 region has 11 residues. V shed 6 bases and J shed 3 bases, with 6 bases lying between them. Germline V gives CDR1 MNHEY, CDR2 SMNVEV (reference sequence). The CDR3 sequence is CASRGVYEQYF. The CDR3 DNA sequence: TGTGCCAGCAGAGGGGTCTACGAGCAGTACTTC.

The chain joins TRBV9 to TRBJ2-2, with TRBD2 as a possible D gene (5 bases). Germline CDR1 reads SGDLS; CDR2 reads YYNGEE. V lost 0 bases and J lost 7, with 16 bases in between. This CDR3 region has 16 residues. As DNA, the CDR3 is TGTGCCAGCAGCGTAGATATAGGGCCAGAGGGCGGGGAGCTGTTTTTT. It codes for CASSVDIGPEGGELFF. The variable domain in full, completed from reference TRBV9 and TRBJ2-2, reads DSGVTQTPKHLITATGQRVTLRCSPRSGDLSVYWYQQSLDQGLQFLIQYYNGEERAKGNILERFSAQQFPDLHSELNLSSLELGDSALYFCASSVDIGPEGGELFFGEGSRLTVL.

V is TRBV7-9 and J is TRBJ1-5; no firm D call. V gave up 0 bases and J gave up 4 bases, with 13 bases separating them. Germline V lookup: CDR1 SEHNR, CDR2 FQNEAQ (reference sequence). The CDR3 covers 16 residues. DNA for the CDR3: TGTGCCAGCAGCTTAGCGAATGGTGGAGAGAATCAGCCCCAGCATTTT. This encodes CASSLANGGENQPQHF.

In nucleotides, the CDR3 is TGTGCCAGCGCACGGGACAGGGGTTACGAGCAGTACTTC. It is translated as CASARDRGYEQYF. This sequence joins TRBV25-1 and TRBJ2-7; 10 bases agree with TRBD1. The CDR3 consists of 13 residues. Trimming took 8 bases from V and 4 from J; bases not matched to a gene: 5. Germline CDR1 is MGHDK and CDR2 is SYGVNS.

The rearrangement uses TRBV6-1 and TRBJ1-3; possible D gene TRBD1, 5 bases. Trimming stripped 2 bases from V and 8 bases from J, with 16 bases between. Germline assignment: CDR1 MNHNS and CDR2 SASEGT. The CDR3 is 15 residues long. The CDR3 DNA follows: TGTGCCAGCAGTGAATCGGGCAGGCGGGGGGACACCATATATTTT. Amino acid sequence: CASSESGRRGDTIYF.

The chain has TRBV11-1 and TRBJ1-6; the D is unclear. Germline V gene lookup returns CDR1 SGHAT and CDR2 FQDESV (reference sequence). This CDR3 has 13 residues. Trimming pared 5 bases from V and 13 bases from J, leaving 15 bases between. CDR3 bases: TGTGCCAGCAGCCCGCGAGAGCTATCGCCCCTCCACTTT. It is translated as CASSPRELSPLHF.

V usage is TRBV27 and J usage is TRBJ1-2; unclear D gene. Germline-derived CDR1 and CDR2 are MNHEY and SMNVEV (reference sequence). V lost 0 bases, J lost 4 bases, and 12 bases lay in between. This CDR3 region has 15 residues. CDR3 region: CASSLSPRGSYGYTF. In nucleotides, the CDR3 is TGTGCCAGCAGTTTATCGCCCAGAGGGTCCTATGGCTACACCTTC.

The chain uses TRBV9 and TRBJ2-2; 13 nucleotides agree with TRBD2. This CDR3 is 17 amino acids long. CDR1 SGDLS and CDR2 YYNGEE come from the germline V gene. V lost 4 bases to trimming and J lost 0 bases; unmatched junction nucleotides: 3. The CDR3 DNA is TGTGCCAGCAGCTTACTAGCGGGGGGGTCGAACACCGGGGAGCTGTTTTTT. Encoded protein: CASSLLAGGSNTGELFF.

CDR3 in amino acids: CASSLLAGFQETQYF. The DNA for the CDR3 is TGTGCCAGCAGCTTGCTAGCGGGGTTTCAAGAGACCCAGTACTTC. This chain uses TRBV7-8 with TRBJ2-5, with 9 positions matching TRBD2. V shed 3 bases, J shed 2 bases, and the junction held 4 bases outside the gene matches. The germline V gene encodes CDR1 SGHVS and CDR2 FQNEAQ. This CDR3 has 15 residues. Complete variable domain (other parts from reference TRBV7-8 and TRBJ2-5): GAGVSQSPRYKVAKRGQDVALRCDPISGHVSLFWYQQALGQGPEFLTYFQNEAQLDKSGLPSDRFFAERPEGSVSTLKIQRTQQEDSAVYLCASSLLAGFQETQYFGPGTRLLVL.

V gene TRBV5-1 combines with J gene TRBJ2-1, with TRBD2 matching over 12 bases. After removal of 2 bases from V and 7 bases from J, the junction contained 10 bases not matched to a gene. The germline V gene encodes CDR1 SGHRS and CDR2 YFSETQ. The CDR3 is made up of 17 amino acids. DNA for the CDR3: TGCGCCAGCAGCTTACTTTCTAGCGGGGGGGCCGGGAATGAGCAGTTCTTC. Its translation is CASSLLSSGGAGNEQFF. The whole variable domain, remainder taken from reference TRBV5-1 and TRBJ2-1, is KAGVTQTPRYLIKTRGQQVTLSCSPISGHRSVSWYQQTPGQGLQFLFEYFSETQRNKGNFPGRFSGRQFSNSRSEMNVSTLELGDSALYLCASSLLSSGGAGNEQFFGPGTRLTVL.

The chain has TRBV6-5 and TRBJ2-1, with TRBD2 matching 12 bases. This CDR3 is 13 amino acids long. The J segment lost 6 bases and the V segment lost 10 bases, leaving 4 bases of the junction unmatched. The V gene's germline CDR1 is MNHEY and CDR2 SVGAGI. The CDR3 protein is CATGLAGINEQFF. CDR3 DNA: TGTGCCACCGGACTAGCGGGGATCAATGAGCAGTTCTTC.

J is TRBJ2-5 and V is TRBV6-5; the match to TRBD1 covers 7 bases. Germline V gene lookup returns CDR1 MNHEY and CDR2 SVGAGI. Losses at the gene ends were 2 bases for V and 3 bases for J; bases not matched to a gene: 6. The CDR3 length is 15 residues. CDR3 sequence: CASSYTPTGKETQYF. The CDR3 DNA reads as TGTGCCAGCAGTTACACCCCGACAGGGAAAGAGACCCAGTACTTC.

This clone was observed a single time. The chain is built from TRBV9 and TRBJ1-4; possible D gene TRBD1, 6 bases. V dropped 0 bases and J dropped 7 bases, with 13 bases sitting between them. CDR3 length equals 15 residues. Germline CDR1 SGDLS, CDR2 YYNGEE. In nucleotides, the CDR3 is TGTGCCAGCAGCGTAGTAGGGGGGGACTTTGAAAAACTGTTTTTT. It yields the protein CASSVVGGDFEKLFF.